One and the same sample provided the 2 T cell receptor beta chains below, sequenced in a study of post-analysis software for immune sequencing data. General study findings and limits: Compared with controls, patients had more of about 5 TRBV segments, including TRBV5-6, TRBV5-1 and TRBV20-1.

Researchers reported that TCR beta cDNA libraries carried unique molecular identifiers. TCRdb independently ran MiXCR on the PCR reads; one entry per CDR3 protein. The sample lists hundreds of thousands of distinct CDR3 sequences, roughly 58% occurring once. These receptors are not linked to any known antigen. Sequencing input: blood. These receptors all stem from a girl under 18 with multiple sclerosis.

V gene TRBV6-2 or TRBV6-3 combines with J gene TRBJ2-1; D is undetermined. Trimming stripped 5 bases from V and 0 bases from J, with 11 bases between. In germline, CDR1 is MNHEY, CDR2 SVGEGT. This CDR3 has 15 amino acids. CDR3: CASSKPDGSYNEQFF. DNA for the CDR3: TGTGCCAGCAGTAAACCGGACGGCTCCTACAATGAGCAGTTCTTC.

Only a few counts were recorded for this clonotype. This chain joins TRBV7-2 and TRBJ1-4; D remains ambiguous. The CDR3 runs 14 residues. The germline V and J ends were trimmed by 2 bases and 4 bases, with 8 bases remaining between them. CDR1 SGHTA and CDR2 FQGNSA come from the germline V gene. CDR3 sequence reads: CASSLRTLNEKLFF. Written as DNA, the CDR3 is TGTGCCAGCAGCTTAAGGACCCTTAATGAAAAACTGTTTTTT.